The next 26 T cell receptor beta chains were all read from a single sample in a study of human T cells and chemical hapten exposure. Time point indicated: patch test 1, 2 weeks after DPC sensitization. Treatment specified: therapeutic diphenylcyclopropenone sensitization with weekly scalp DPC. Each CDR3 protein is one row after TCRdb ran MiXCR on the RACE reads. The repertoire consists of fewer than 60,000 distinct CDR3 sequences, with less than 10% occurring once and the leading ten covering 4.5%. Sequences were derived from whole blood, sampled in connection with sensitization to the hapten diphenylcyclopropenone (DPC). Every receptor here comes from a woman aged 50 to 65 with alopecia areata. Some clones in this sample may be carry-over from other donors' samples.

The genes are TRBV7-2 and TRBJ2-1, with TRBD2 as a possible D gene (6 bases). This CDR3 has 12 amino acids. Germline loops: CDR1 SGHTA, CDR2 FQGNSA. Trimming removed 6 bases from V and 7 bases from J, with 10 bases in between. In DNA, the CDR3 is TGTGCCAGCAGATATAGCGGAAATGAGCAGTTCTTC. Translation: CASRYSGNEQFF.

This clonotype was counted a few times. The chain is built from TRBV2 and TRBJ1-5; 7 bases map to TRBD1. Per the germline V gene, CDR1 is SNHLY and CDR2 is FYNNEI. The V gene end was trimmed by 7 bases and the J gene end by 6 bases; junction bases not matched to a gene: 9. This CDR3 contains 14 residues. CDR3 sequence: CASKFEGARQPQHF. CDR3 sequence (DNA): TGTGCCAGCAAATTCGAGGGGGCTCGTCAGCCCCAGCATTTT.

This clonotype appeared many times. The chain links TRBV29-1 to TRBJ2-1, with TRBD1 matching over 7 bases. The CDR3 sequence is 12 residues long. Germline CDR1 is SQVTM and CDR2 is ANQGSEA. CDR3 sequence reads: CSLQGSYNEQFF. The CDR3 DNA reads as TGCAGTTTACAGGGGTCCTACAATGAGCAGTTCTTC.

There are a few counts of this clonotype. The CDR3 region is CSARSDSDTQYF. The CDR3, as DNA: TGCAGTGCTAGGTCTGACTCAGATACGCAGTATTTT. The V gene is TRBV20-1, the J gene TRBJ2-3, with D unclear. The CDR3 covers 12 residues. Germline lookup yields CDR1 DFQATT and CDR2 SNEGSKA (reference sequence). V lost 3 bases and J lost 4, with 8 bases in between.

The gene calls are TRBV6-5 and TRBJ2-5; 10 bases map to TRBD2. With 5 bases clipped from V and 5 bases from J, the junction kept 8 bases outside the gene matches. Per the germline V gene, CDR1 is MNHEY and CDR2 is SVGAGI. This CDR3 has 15 amino acids. CDR3 in amino acids: CASSKLAGSGETQYF. Here the CDR3 DNA reads TGTGCCAGCAGTAAACTAGCGGGATCTGGTGAGACCCAGTACTTC.

This clonotype appeared many times. This rearrangement joins TRBV6-6 to TRBJ2-3; D is unclear. Between the trimmed V and J ends, which lost 2 bases and 0 bases, there was a span of 18 bases. The CDR3 covers 18 residues. Germline CDR1 MNHNY, CDR2 SVGAGI (reference sequence). CDR3 amino acids: CASSYGSWSVRSTDTQYF. The CDR3 bases are TGTGCCAGCAGTTACGGGTCCTGGTCCGTCAGGAGCACAGATACGCAGTATTTT.

This chain's CDR3 is CASSKTGGSQPQHF. The CDR3 nucleotides read TGTGCCAGCAGCAAGACAGGGGGCAGTCAGCCCCAGCATTTT. The rearrangement links TRBV7-9 to TRBJ1-5, with 10 bases identical to TRBD1. The ends lost 5 bases at V and 6 bases at J; junction bases unmatched: 4. The CDR3 totals 14 residues. Germline V gene sequence: CDR1 SEHNR, CDR2 FQNEAQ (reference sequence).

The V and J genes are TRBV5-1 and TRBJ2-3; D is possibly TRBD1 (6 bases). V dropped 4 bases and J dropped 7 bases, with 25 bases sitting between them. Germline assignment: CDR1 SGHRS and CDR2 YFSETQ. The CDR3 covers 17 residues. CDR3 in DNA: TGCGCCAGCAGCCAGCCTACCAGGAGACAGGTTGTTAATACGCAGTATTTT. Its translation: CASSQPTRRQVVNTQYF.

This clonotype has at least ten counts. The V call is TRBV12-3 or TRBV12-4, the J call TRBJ1-1; D unclear. The CDR3 runs to 14 residues. V was pared by 1 base and J by 4 bases, with 10 bases between. The CDR3 DNA reads as TGTGCCAGCAGTTTAGAATCACGGGCCACTGAAGCTTTCTTT. Encoded protein: CASSLESRATEAFF.

At least ten counts were recorded for this clonotype. The chain links TRBV5-1 to TRBJ2-5; possibly TRBD1 for D (7 bases). The germline V gene has CDR1 SGHRS and CDR2 YFSETQ. The CDR3 covers 16 residues. V lost 3 bases and J lost 3, with 18 bases in between. The CDR3 region has the DNA TGCGCCAGCAGCTGGGGGGACAGCGAAGGCAAAGAGACCCAGTACTTC. Protein: CASSWGDSEGKETQYF.

This clonotype was detected ten times or more. The chain carries TRBV30 and TRBJ2-2, with D perhaps matching TRBD1 (5 bases). CDR1 and CDR2 from the germline V gene are GTSNPN and SVGIG (reference sequence). This CDR3 spans 14 amino acids. Trimming shortened V by 5 bases and J by 5 bases, and 15 bases separated the two germline ends. The DNA for the CDR3 is TGTGCCTGGGGGGCGCCGGTAATGACCGGGGAGCTGTTTTTT. It encodes CAWGAPVMTGELFF.

This clonotype was counted many times. The chain is built from TRBV18 and TRBJ2-1; the D is unclear. CDR1 and CDR2 from the germline V gene are KGHSH and LQKENI. The CDR3 spans 14 residues. V dropped 2 bases and J dropped 4 bases, with 9 bases sitting between them. The CDR3 DNA is TGTGCCAGCTCACCATTTTTGGATTACAATGAGCAGTTCTTC. Translating gives CASSPFLDYNEQFF.

This clonotype was seen repeatedly, ten times or more. This chain uses TRBV29-1 with TRBJ2-1, with unresolved D. This CDR3 has 10 amino acids. Trimming stripped 7 bases from V and 7 bases from J, with 8 bases between. Germline V gene sequence: CDR1 SQVTM, CDR2 ANQGSEA. The CDR3 loop is CSAMDNEQFF. As DNA, the CDR3 is TGCAGCGCTATGGATAATGAGCAGTTCTTC.

The sample holds many counts of this clonotype. The rearrangement joins TRBV7-2 to TRBJ2-1; 13 positions agree with TRBD2. V lost 5 bases and J lost 8; bases outside the gene matches: 6. CDR1 SGHTA and CDR2 FQGNSA come from the germline V gene. The CDR3 sequence is 15 residues long. DNA for the CDR3: TGTGCCAGCAGCCCAGGGACTAGCGGGATCTATGAGCAGTTCTTC. This translates into CASSPGTSGIYEQFF.

This clonotype was seen a few times. This chain joins TRBV29-1 and TRBJ2-1; D might be TRBD1 or TRBD2, each matching 5 bases. V shed 8 bases and J shed 9 bases, with 17 bases lying between them. Per germline, CDR1 SQVTM and CDR2 ANQGSEA. The CDR3 has 12 amino acids. This CDR3 is CSMGTRMGEQFF. For the CDR3, the DNA is TGCAGCATGGGGACGCGAATGGGTGAGCAGTTCTTC.

This clonotype showed up many times. J is TRBJ2-5 and V is TRBV20-1, with 13 bases matching TRBD2. Germline V gives CDR1 DFQATT, CDR2 SNEGSKA (reference sequence). V trimming: 6 bases; J trimming: 5 bases; junction bases outside the gene matches: 6. There are 14 residues in the CDR3. CDR3 in DNA: TGCAGTGCCAGACTAGCGGGAGGTCGTGAGACCCAGTACTTC. Amino acids: CSARLAGGRETQYF.

Many counts were recorded for this clonotype. V gene TRBV20-1 combines with J gene TRBJ2-1; the D gene is possibly TRBD1 (5 bases). Germline lookup yields CDR1 DFQATT and CDR2 SNEGSKA (reference sequence). CDR3 length: 14 amino acids. V lost 3 bases and J 7 bases, leaving 16 bases between the germline ends. The CDR3 bases are TGCAGTGCTAGCCCCCCCTTGGGGCGGAATGAGCAGTTCTTC. This gives the protein CSASPPLGRNEQFF.

Only a few counts were recorded for this clonotype. V gene TRBV3-1 combines with J gene TRBJ1-1, with no clear D. The CDR3 contains 11 residues. V shed 1 base and J shed 11 bases, with 8 bases lying between them. The germline CDR1 and CDR2 sequences are LGHDT and YNNKEL (reference sequence). The CDR3 sequence: CASSQGQAAFF. The CDR3 nucleotides read TGTGCCAGCAGCCAAGGGCAAGCGGCTTTCTTT. Filled out from reference TRBV3-1 and TRBJ1-1, the complete variable domain reads DTAVSQTPKYLVTQMGNDKSIKCEQNLGHDTMYWYKQDSKKFLKIMFSYNNKELIINETVPNRFSPKSPDKAHLNLHINSLELGDSAVYFCASSQGQAAFFGQGTRLTVV.

This clonotype was counted many times. V usage is TRBV20-1 and J usage is TRBJ1-5; 7 bases are a match to TRBD1. With 6 bases clipped from V and 3 bases from J, the junction kept 17 bases outside the gene matches. Germline CDR1 and CDR2: DFQATT and SNEGSKA (reference sequence). This CDR3 region has 17 residues. The CDR3 region has the DNA TGCAGTGCCACTCCCATTAGACAGGGCGTCTTCAATCAGCCCCAGCATTTT. Translating it yields CSATPIRQGVFNQPQHF.

This clonotype was counted many times. The V and J genes are TRBV20-1 and TRBJ1-6; no clear D. Trimming left V 0 bases short and J 7 bases short, with 10 bases between. Looked up from germline, CDR1 is DFQATT and CDR2 is SNEGSKA (reference sequence). There are 14 residues in the CDR3. CDR3 DNA sequence: TGCAGTGCTAGAGAGTGGGCCCAAAATTCACCCCTCCACTTT. Translating it yields CSAREWAQNSPLHF.

There are a few counts of this clonotype. The chain combines TRBV2 with TRBJ1-2; TRBD1 matches 8 bases. This CDR3 has 14 residues. With V trimmed by 4 bases and J by 4 bases, 5 bases remained unmatched. Per the germline V gene, CDR1 is SNHLY and CDR2 is FYNNEI. In nucleotides, the CDR3 is TGTGCCAGCAGTGTCCGACAGGGGACCTATGGCTACACCTTC. Protein sequence: CASSVRQGTYGYTF.

In its sample, this clonotype was seen a few times. The rearrangement uses TRBV18 and TRBJ2-5; D is unclear. Trimming removed 0 bases at V and 4 bases at J, with 18 bases between. This CDR3 contains 17 residues. Germline lookup yields CDR1 KGHSH and CDR2 LQKENI. CDR3 nucleotide sequence: TGTGCCAGCTCACCACCGAAGGCCGGAACTATAGGAGAGACCCAGTACTTC. It yields the protein CASSPPKAGTIGETQYF.

This clonotype has at least ten counts. This chain connects TRBV20-1 to TRBJ2-3; 10 nucleotides match TRBD2. The ends lost 2 bases at V and 1 base at J; junction bases unmatched: 6. The V gene's germline CDR1 is DFQATT and CDR2 SNEGSKA (reference sequence). The CDR3 loop spans 16 amino acids. CDR3 sequence (DNA): TGCAGTGCTAGAACGCCTAGCGGGAGTGGCACAGATACGCAGTATTTT. This gives the protein CSARTPSGSGTDTQYF.

The CDR3 loop reads CASSLIWGEYSNQPQHF. CDR3 DNA: TGTGCCAGCAGTTTAATATGGGGGGAGTATAGCAATCAGCCCCAGCATTTT. The chain carries TRBV12-3 or TRBV12-4 and TRBJ1-5; D is perhaps TRBD1 (5 bases). The CDR3 loop spans 17 amino acids. The V end lost 2 bases, the J end lost 0 bases, and 14 bases lay between the germline ends.

Regarding this clonotype: A much larger clone is a single base away; this may be a read error. The rearrangement uses TRBV3-1 and TRBJ1-4; 7 bases agree with TRBD1. In germline, CDR1 is LGHDT, CDR2 YNNKEL (reference sequence). The CDR3 totals 15 residues. The CDR3 reads CASSPERQGSEILFF. The CDR3 DNA is TGTGCCAGCAGCCCAGAGAGACAGGGCTCCGAAATACTGTTTTTT.

This clonotype was seen repeatedly, ten times or more. This chain joins TRBV21-1 and TRBJ2-2; the DNA was not compared with TRBD1, the D call given in the table. TRBV21-1 is noted as a pseudogene. The CDR3 extends over 19 amino acids. The CDR3 bases are TGTGCCAGCAGCAAGTCTCAGGACAGGGATGGTACAAGTCCCGGGGAGCTGTTTTTT. This sequence encodes CASSKSQDRDGTSPGELFF.